This T cell receptor (beta chain) originates from a study of shared clonotypes between healthy human individuals. Repertoires were generated with immunoSEQ multiplex PCR, while TCRdb's copy carries only in-frame clones and drops some. The sample holds about 490,000 clones, about 80% seen once. The CDR3 totals 14 residues. Germline V gives CDR1 MGHRA, CDR2 YSYEKL. The V segment lost 0 bases and the J segment 4 bases; nucleotides outside the gene matches: 3. Sequenced sample: PBMCs. The receptor comes from a woman aged 40 to 55 in good health. Some clones in this sample may be carry-over from other donors' samples. The chain combines TRBV4-1 with TRBJ2-7, with TRBD1 matching 7 bases. The CDR3 region is CASSQERGLYEQYF. In DNA, the CDR3 is TGCGCCAGCAGCCAAGAAAGGGGGCTTTACGAGCAGTACTTC.